The present T cell receptor (beta chain) was sequenced within a study of blood T cell repertoires in COVID-19. Study overall: The United States, Italy and Spain supplied acute and convalescent COVID-19 samples. T cells, B-cell-depleted T cells, or PBMCs provided the cDNA or gDNA that served as material.

Original methodology: By means of reference gene primer amplification, nucleated cell counts were estimated. Only in-frame clones appear in the TCRdb table, and some are missing; sequencing was by immunoSEQ multiplex PCR. From that table come the V and J calls and clone size; the DNA was used to work out D and trimming. This sample has about 200,000 clones, with around 82% found just once. Germline-derived CDR1 and CDR2 are MNHEY and SVGAGI. V lost 6 bases to trimming and J lost 10 bases, with 13 bases between them. The CDR3 is made up of 13 amino acids. This clone was observed once. V is TRBV6-5 and J is TRBJ1-6, with a possible D match to TRBD1 (6 bases). Sequenced sample: peripheral blood. This receptor was obtained from a woman aged 70-85 years with acute or convalescent COVID-19. CDR3 in amino acids: CASRDRIGSPLHF. The CDR3 DNA follows: TGTGCCAGCAGGGACAGAATTGGGTCACCCCTCCACTTT.